This T cell receptor (beta chain) was identified during a study of chronic HIV infection and antiretroviral therapy. A single record per CDR3 protein comes from TCRdb applying MiXCR to the 5' RACE reads. The data contain 45,000 to 60,000 distinct CDR3 sequences, about 18% of them singletons. Trimming cost V 2 bases and J 0 bases, with 10 bases left between them. CDR1 is MRHNA, CDR2 SNTAGT, per germline. CDR3 length: 15 residues. Sample: peripheral blood. The V gene is TRBV6-4, the J gene TRBJ1-1; D gene unclear. The sequence came from an adult who had HIV and had not received antiretroviral therapy, or was an uninfected healthy control (not recorded which). As DNA, the CDR3 is TGTGCCAGCAGTGACGCCTATGACCTGAACACTGAAGCTTTCTTT. Translating it yields CASSDAYDLNTEAFF.